The 4 T cell receptor beta chains below were found in one sample sequenced in a study of shared clonotypes between healthy human individuals. TCRdb's table, derived via immunoSEQ multiplex PCR, lists solely in-frame clones and lacks some. The table has about 2 million clones, 95% seen once. Sample: naive CD4+ T cells sorted from blood. The subset is: CD45RA+ positively selected. The receptors come from a man in his late teens or twenties in good health.

This clone was recorded once. The chain uses TRBV5-4 and TRBJ1-2, with TRBD1 matching 12 bases. CDR1 and CDR2 (germline): SGHNT, YYREEE (reference sequence). J was trimmed by 8 bases and V by 4 bases; bases with no gene match: 12. This CDR3 is built from 16 residues. The CDR3 is CASSQTGTGGLEGYTF. CDR3 coding DNA: TGTGCCAGCAGCCAAACCGGGACAGGGGGCTTGGAGGGCTACACCTTC.

CDR3 coding DNA: TGTGCCAGCAGTTTATCGCGACTACTTTCCGGGGAGCAGTACTTC. It encodes CASSLSRLLSGEQYF. V usage is TRBV27 and J usage is TRBJ2-7; tentatively, D is TRBD2 (5 bases). Trimming stripped 0 bases from V and 7 bases from J, with 16 bases between. Germline V gene sequence: CDR1 MNHEY, CDR2 SMNVEV (reference sequence). This CDR3 comprises 15 residues.

Turning to this clone: The same CDR3 also results from other DNA sequences found in this sample. This chain joins TRBV5-1 and TRBJ2-7; 8 bases align to TRBD1. Per germline, CDR1 SGHRS and CDR2 YFSETQ. Unmatched junction bases numbered 3, after V lost 1 base and J lost 0 bases. This CDR3 is 15 amino acids long. CDR3 DNA: TGCGCCAGCAGCTTGACAACAGGGGGCTCCTACGAGCAGTACTTC. This translates into CASSLTTGGSYEQYF. The variable domain in full, completed from reference TRBV5-1 and TRBJ2-7, reads KAGVTQTPRYLIKTRGQQVTLSCSPISGHRSVSWYQQTPGQGLQFLFEYFSETQRNKGNFPGRFSGRQFSNSRSEMNVSTLELGDSALYLCASSLTTGGSYEQYFGPGTRLTVT.

The chain recombines TRBV5-4 with TRBJ2-2; D is possibly TRBD2 (6 bases). The CDR3 has 15 residues. Per the germline V gene, CDR1 is SGHNT and CDR2 is YYREEE (reference sequence). The V end was cut by 0 bases, the J end by 5 bases, with 11 bases between. CDR3: CASSLDGGGTGELFF. As DNA, the CDR3 is TGTGCCAGCAGCTTGGATGGGGGAGGTACCGGGGAGCTGTTTTTT.